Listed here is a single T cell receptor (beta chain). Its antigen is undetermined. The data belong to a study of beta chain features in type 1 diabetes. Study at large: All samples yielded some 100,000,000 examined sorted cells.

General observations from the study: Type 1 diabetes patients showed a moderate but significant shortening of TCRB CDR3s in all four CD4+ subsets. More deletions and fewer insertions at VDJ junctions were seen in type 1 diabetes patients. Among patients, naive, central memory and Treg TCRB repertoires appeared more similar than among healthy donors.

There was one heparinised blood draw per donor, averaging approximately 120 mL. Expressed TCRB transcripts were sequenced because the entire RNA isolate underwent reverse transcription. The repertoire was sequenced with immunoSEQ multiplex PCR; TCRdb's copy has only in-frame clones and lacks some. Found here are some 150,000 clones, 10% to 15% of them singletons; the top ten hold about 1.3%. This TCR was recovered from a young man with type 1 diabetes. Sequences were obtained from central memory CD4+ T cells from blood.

CDR3 sequence: CASSLLTGQGGEQYF. DNA of the CDR3: TGCGCCAGCAGCTTGTTGACCGGACAGGGAGGAGAGCAGTACTTC. The rearrangement uses TRBV5-1 and TRBJ2-7, with 8 bases that match TRBD1. The V gene's germline CDR1 is SGHRS and CDR2 YFSETQ. The V segment lost 1 base and the J segment 7 bases; nucleotides outside the gene matches: 10. This CDR3 region has 15 residues. The full variable domain, its missing parts supplied by reference TRBV5-1 and TRBJ2-7, is KAGVTQTPRYLIKTRGQQVTLSCSPISGHRSVSWYQQTPGQGLQFLFEYFSETQRNKGNFPGRFSGRQFSNSRSEMNVSTLELGDSALYLCASSLLTGQGGEQYFGPGTRLTVT.